Sequencing of this T cell receptor (beta chain) was carried out in a study of blood T cell repertoires in COVID-19. The overall study: There were acute and convalescent COVID-19 samples, and they came from the United States, Italy and Spain. Nucleic acid was either cDNA or gDNA, and it came from T cells, B-cell-depleted T cells, or PBMCs.

Per germline, CDR1 SGHDT and CDR2 YYEEEE. This CDR3 comprises 16 residues. The trim removed 4 bases at V and 11 bases at J, leaving 12 bases unmatched. As handled by the study authors: Amplification of reference gene primers was used by the study to estimate nucleated cell counts. The repertoire was sequenced with immunoSEQ multiplex PCR; TCRdb's copy has only in-frame clones and lacks some. V and J calls and clone size come straight from that table; D and trimming were deduced from the DNA. The table shows a few hundred thousand clones, with 85% occurring only once. The rearrangement uses TRBV5-6 and TRBJ1-6, with 10 bases aligning to TRBD1. Sequenced material: peripheral blood. The receptor was derived from a woman younger than 30 with acute or convalescent COVID-19. The CDR3 is CASSPGTGDLEAPLHF. The CDR3 DNA reads TGTGCCAGCAGCCCGGGGACAGGGGATTTGGAGGCACCCCTCCACTTT.